One T cell receptor beta chain is described in this entry. The antigen is undetermined. This sample was taken from a study of OX40 agonist ivuxolimab in advanced cancers. Study overall: Each dose-escalation patient presented with hepatocellular carcinoma, melanoma, renal cell or head and neck cancer. Prior therapy, whether anti-PD-1, anti-PD-L1 or anti-CTLA-4, was allowed, and approximately 40% had some.

The germline V gene encodes CDR1 DFQATT and CDR2 SNEGSKA (reference sequence). Trimming removed 5 bases from V and 10 bases from J, with 14 bases in between. The CDR3 is made up of 11 amino acids. Study results and limitations: The antigens recognized by the expanded peripheral T cells, that is their antigen specificity, were not determined. At 0.1 to 3.0 mg/kg, clonal expansion of CD4+ and CD8+ blood T cells had occurred by week 6.

Libraries were prepared by immunoSEQ multiplex PCR; TCRdb keeps only in-frame clonotypes and omits some of them. This table holds just over 60,000 clones, more than 85% found once. The clonotype comes from an adult with an advanced solid tumor such as melanoma, head and neck, liver or kidney cancer. The sequences come from CD4+ or CD8+ T cells sorted from blood, collected in a trial of the OX40 agonist ivuxolimab. The chain recombines TRBV20-1 with TRBJ2-5; unclear D gene. CDR3 coding DNA: TGCAGTGCTGAACAAACGGATTACCAGTACTTC. This gives the protein CSAEQTDYQYF.